This T cell receptor beta chain was retrieved from a study of CD8+ T cells in alopecia areata. Trimming stripped 0 bases from V and 4 bases from J, with 10 bases between. CDR1 and CDR2 (germline): GTSNPN, SVGIG (reference sequence). This CDR3 contains 14 residues. RNA was isolated and reverse transcribed to cDNA, the sequencing template. The method was immunoSEQ multiplex PCR; TCRdb's version includes in-frame clones alone and lacks a portion of them. The repertoire has around 190,000 clones, under 80% of them found once; the top ten carry roughly 1.3%. Treatment of the sample: oral pan-JAK inhibitor, 5-10 mg twice daily. In this sample, this clone turned up once.

Here the sequenced sample was CD4+ T cells sorted from blood, taken between weeks 47 and 50, from a patient treated with tofacitinib. This TCR was recovered from a human donor with alopecia areata. This chain uses TRBV30 with TRBJ1-5, with TRBD1 as a possible D gene (5 bases). This chain's CDR3 is CAWSVRGGNQPQHF. For the CDR3, the DNA is TGTGCCTGGAGTGTACGGGGGGGGAATCAGCCCCAGCATTTT.